The rows below give T cell receptor beta chains drawn from one sample of a study of T cells in Graves' hyperthyroidism and ophthalmopathy. TCRdb ran MiXCR on the multiplex PCR reads and lists one entry per CDR3 protein. The sample holds approximately 380,000 distinct CDR3 sequences; about 14% are singletons and the top ten take 25% to 30%. Input material: blood. The receptors stem from a man in his forties or fifties with Graves' ophthalmopathy. Each CDR3 is given with its conserved first and last residue. The D gene is left open where the match is weak. Clone size appears in some rows only: once, few, many, or a class for an expanded clone.

cdr3_aa cdr3_nt d_call j_call clone_size v_call
CASSEGGTAEGEQFF TGTGCCAGCAGTGAAGGCGGGACTGCGGAGGGTGAGCAGTTCTTC NA TRBJ2-1 many TRBV2
CASSIQTSGDGYEQYF TGCGCCAGCAGCATCCAGACTAGCGGTGATGGGTATGAGCAGTACTTC TRBD2 TRBJ2-7 NA TRBV5-1
CSAREGGSYEQYF TGCAGTGCTAGAGAAGGCGGGAGCTACGAGCAGTACTTC TRBD2 TRBJ2-7 many TRBV20-1
CATSGAGTGDGYTF TGTGCCACCAGCGGGGCCGGGACAGGGGACGGCTACACCTTC TRBD1 TRBJ1-2 once TRBV15
CASSWGLGGGDEQFF TGTGCCAGCAGTTGGGGCTTAGGTGGGGGGGATGAGCAGTTCTTC TRBD2 TRBJ2-1 NA TRBV6-2/TRBV6-3
CASSSDDTEAFF TGTGCCAGCTCCTCGGATGACACTGAAGCTTTCTTT NA TRBJ1-1 many TRBV18
CAWSGDNSYEQYF TGTGCCTGGAGTGGGGACAACTCCTACGAGCAGTACTTC NA TRBJ2-7 many TRBV30
CASSYGTDSNQPQHF TGCGCCAGCAGCTACGGGACAGACAGCAATCAGCCCCAGCATTTT TRBD1 TRBJ1-5 many TRBV5-1
CASSIFGTGVGNQPQHF TGTGCCAGTAGTATCTTCGGGACAGGGGTCGGCAATCAGCCCCAGCATTTT TRBD1 TRBJ1-5 NA TRBV19
CATSRDPAGSEAFF TGTGCCACCAGCAGAGATCCGGCAGGCTCTGAAGCTTTCTTT NA TRBJ1-1 NA TRBV15
CASSLTLTSGSRYTQYF TGTGCCAGCAGTCTAACCCTGACTAGCGGGAGTAGATATACGCAGTATTTT TRBD2 TRBJ2-3 NA TRBV14
CSVKTGQSSYEQYF TGCAGCGTTAAAACGGGACAAAGCTCCTACGAGCAGTACTTC NA TRBJ2-7 NA TRBV29-1
CSAVLHEQYF TGCAGTGCTGTCCTTCACGAGCAGTACTTC NA TRBJ2-7 NA TRBV20-1
CATSRDRDGSSYNSPLHF TGTGCCACCAGCAGAGACCGGGACGGAAGCTCCTATAATTCACCCCTCCACTTT NA TRBJ1-6 NA TRBV15
CAIRESNEQFF TGTGCCATCAGGGAGAGCAATGAGCAGTTCTTC NA TRBJ2-1 many TRBV10-3
CASGRTGGYEQYF TGTGCTAGTGGTCGGACAGGGGGTTACGAGCAGTACTTC TRBD1 TRBJ2-7 few TRBV12-5
CASSPSLRGDGYTF TGTGCCAGCAGCCCTTCACTGAGGGGTGATGGCTACACCTTC NA TRBJ1-2 many TRBV11-2
CSVRLTPVYEQYF TGCAGTGTCCGCCTTACACCGGTCTACGAGCAGTACTTC NA TRBJ2-7 few TRBV20-1
CASSELTSGGEQFF TGTGCCAGCAGTGAATTAACTAGCGGTGGTGAGCAGTTCTTC TRBD2 TRBJ2-1 many TRBV2
CASSSAPLGDTQYF TGTGCCAGCAGTTCTGCCCCACTTGGAGATACGCAGTATTTT NA TRBJ2-3 many TRBV2
CAWSDRGRSYEQYF TGTGCCTGGAGCGACCGGGGGCGCTCCTACGAGCAGTACTTC NA TRBJ2-7 many TRBV30
CATSGTGTGDRQPQHF TGTGCCACCAGTGGAACCGGGACAGGGGATCGACAGCCCCAGCATTTT TRBD1 TRBJ1-5 few TRBV24-1
CASSPRSGSLLYEQYF TGTGCCAGCAGTCCGCGAAGCGGGAGTCTTTTGTACGAGCAGTACTTC TRBD2 TRBJ2-7 many TRBV28
CASSLQGAKNQPQHF TGTGCCAGCAGCTTGCAGGGGGCGAAGAATCAGCCCCAGCATTTT TRBD1 TRBJ1-5 many TRBV11-2
CSVEGEYGRTEAFF TGCAGCGTTGAGGGGGAGTACGGTCGCACTGAAGCTTTCTTT NA TRBJ1-1 many TRBV29-1